This T cell receptor (beta chain) was retrieved from a study of monozygotic twins with inflammatory bowel disease. Study-wide findings and caveats: Limited statistical power may explain no repertoire similarity difference between concordant and discordant twins.

CDR1 and CDR2 from the germline V gene are SGHRS and YFSETQ. This CDR3 comprises 14 residues. In regard to this clonotype: The antigen remains undetermined.

From whole blood, total RNA was isolated without any sorting of T cells. Each TCR library used around 4,000 ng of total RNA. From the 5' RACE reads, TCRdb lists one entry per CDR3 protein and no DNA. Here the sample table reports some 440,000 distinct CDR3 sequences. The sequencing sample was made of blood. This sequence originates from a human donor with ulcerative colitis or Crohn's disease, or a healthy co-twin of an affected twin (not recorded which). The chain has TRBV5-1 and TRBJ1-2; lacking DNA, the TRBD1 call made by TCRdb goes unchecked. The chain's CDR3 is CASSSPPDSYGYTF.